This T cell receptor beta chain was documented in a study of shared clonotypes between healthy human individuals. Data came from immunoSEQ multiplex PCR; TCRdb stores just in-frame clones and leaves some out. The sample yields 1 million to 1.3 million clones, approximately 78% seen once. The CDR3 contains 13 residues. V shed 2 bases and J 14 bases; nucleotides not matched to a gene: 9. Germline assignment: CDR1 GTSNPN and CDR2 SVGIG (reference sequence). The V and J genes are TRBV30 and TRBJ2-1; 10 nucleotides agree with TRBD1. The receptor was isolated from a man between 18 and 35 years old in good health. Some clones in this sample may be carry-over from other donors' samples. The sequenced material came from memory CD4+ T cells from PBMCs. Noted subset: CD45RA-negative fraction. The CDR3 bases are TGTGCCTGGAGTCACGGGACAGGGGAGGGGAAGTTCTTC. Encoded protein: CAWSHGTGEGKFF. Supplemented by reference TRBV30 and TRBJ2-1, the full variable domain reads SQTIHQWPATLVQPVGSPLSLECTVEGTSNPNLYWYRQAAGRGLQLLFYSVGIGQISSEVPQNLSASRPQDRQFILSSKKLLLSDSGFYLCAWSHGTGEGKFFGPGTRLTVL.